The source of this TCR beta chain is a study of post-analysis software for immune sequencing data. Study-level points and caveats: Controls significantly exceeded multiple sclerosis patients in normalized Chao1 diversity. TRBV5-6, TRBV5-1 and TRBV20-1 belonged to a set of five TRBV segments that were more frequent in patients than controls.

Libraries were made from TCR beta cDNA, and they carried unique molecular identifiers. One entry per CDR3 protein, called by TCRdb with MiXCR from the PCR reads. The sample has around 250,000 distinct CDR3 sequences, 35% to 40% seen once. Germline loops: CDR1 DFQATT, CDR2 SNEGSKA (reference sequence). The CDR3 is 12 residues long. The V and J ends lost 3 bases and 8 bases respectively, with 11 bases between them. Comment on this clonotype: Antigen specificity is unknown.

Sequenced material: blood. The V call is TRBV20-1, the J call TRBJ2-1; D is ambiguous. This clonotype was sampled from a girl aged 10-17 years with multiple sclerosis. The CDR3, as DNA: TGCAGTGCTAGGGAAAGGTTCCATGAGCAGTTCTTC. Translated, it gives CSARERFHEQFF.